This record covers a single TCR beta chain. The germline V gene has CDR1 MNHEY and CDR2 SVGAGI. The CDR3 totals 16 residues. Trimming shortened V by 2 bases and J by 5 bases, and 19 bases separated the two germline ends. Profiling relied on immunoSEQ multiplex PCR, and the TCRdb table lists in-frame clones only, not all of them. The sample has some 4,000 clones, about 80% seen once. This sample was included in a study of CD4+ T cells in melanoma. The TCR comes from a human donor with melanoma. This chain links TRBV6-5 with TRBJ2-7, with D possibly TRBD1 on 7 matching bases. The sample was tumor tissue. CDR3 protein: CASSYRLEGARHEQYF. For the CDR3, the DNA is TGTGCCAGCAGTTACCGGTTGGAGGGGGCGAGGCACGAGCAGTACTTC.